The 15 T cell receptor beta chains below all came from one sample that was sequenced in a study of T cells in Graves' hyperthyroidism and ophthalmopathy. The investigators amplified TCR beta CDR3 regions from RNA transcripts. HTBI primers drove first-round RT-PCR of the TCR CDR3. MiXCR was run by TCRdb on the multiplex PCR reads, yielding one entry per CDR3 protein. The profile shows about 320,000 distinct CDR3 sequences, 15% to 20% of them singletons. Sequenced sample: blood. The origin of the receptors is a man younger than 45 with Graves' hyperthyroidism.

The chain has TRBV5-6 and TRBJ2-4; a weak D match, TRBD1 (5 bases). Germline CDR1 reads SGHDT; CDR2 reads YYEEEE. V gave up 3 bases and J gave up 0 bases, with 13 bases separating them. The CDR3 spans 16 residues. The CDR3 loop is CASSSRRVLAKNIQYF. The DNA for the CDR3 is TGTGCCAGCAGCTCCCGCAGGGTTCTAGCCAAAAACATTCAGTACTTC.

This clonotype was observed once. A much larger clone is a single base away; this may be a read error. The CDR3 reads CASSQFEDTQYF. The CDR3 bases are TGTGCCAGCAGCCAATTTGAAGATACGCAGTATTTT. The V call is TRBV3-1, the J call TRBJ2-3; D remains unclear. The CDR3 has 12 amino acids. In germline, CDR1 is LGHDT, CDR2 YNNKEL (reference sequence). Trimming removed 2 bases at V and 5 bases at J, with 5 bases between.

The sample holds a few counts of this clonotype. This chain uses TRBV20-1 with TRBJ1-2; tentatively, D is TRBD1 (5 bases). Trimming removed 4 bases at V and 1 base at J, with 7 bases between. Looked up from germline, CDR1 is DFQATT and CDR2 is SNEGSKA (reference sequence). The CDR3 is made up of 12 amino acids. This CDR3 reads CSATTDNYGYTF. The DNA for the CDR3 is TGCAGTGCTACGACAGATAACTATGGCTACACCTTC.

This clonotype showed up just a few times. The chain's CDR3 is CSAPSSFEETQYF. CDR3 bases: TGCAGTGCTCCCTCTAGCTTCGAAGAGACCCAGTACTTC. The genes are TRBV20-1 and TRBJ2-5, with D tentatively TRBD2 (5 bases). V was clipped by 5 bases and J by 3 bases, with 13 bases between them. From germline, CDR1 is DFQATT and CDR2 SNEGSKA (reference sequence). The CDR3 has 13 amino acids.

In its sample, this clonotype was seen many times. The chain employs TRBV6-1 and TRBJ2-5; 12 positions agree with TRBD2. This CDR3 has 15 residues. The germline CDR1 and CDR2 sequences are MNHNS and SASEGT. V was clipped by 5 bases and J by 3 bases; unmatched bases: 4. In DNA form, the CDR3 reads TGTGCCAGCAGTCCCTGGACTAGCGGGGAAGAGACCCAGTACTTC. Encoded protein: CASSPWTSGEETQYF.

In its sample, this clonotype was seen a few times. The chain employs TRBV5-4 and TRBJ2-7, with D possibly being TRBD1 or TRBD2 (5 bases each). The CDR3 has 13 amino acids. Between the trimmed V and J ends, which lost 0 bases and 6 bases, there was a span of 10 bases. Germline V gives CDR1 SGHNT, CDR2 YYREEE (reference sequence). The CDR3 protein is CASSLERGAEQYF. In DNA, the CDR3 is TGTGCCAGCAGCTTGGAGAGGGGAGCCGAGCAGTACTTC.

In this sample, this clonotype turned up many times. The genes are TRBV6-1 and TRBJ1-1; D possibly corresponds to TRBD1 (6 bases). The germline V gene encodes CDR1 MNHNS and CDR2 SASEGT. V gave up 1 base and J gave up 4 bases, with 7 bases separating them. The length of the CDR3 is 13 residues. The CDR3 loop is CASSEVQGTEAFF. CDR3 DNA: TGTGCCAGCAGTGAAGTACAGGGCACTGAAGCTTTCTTT.

This clonotype was seen many times. The chain links TRBV10-3 to TRBJ2-5, with D maybe TRBD2 (6 bases). Germline lookup yields CDR1 ENHRY and CDR2 SYGVKD. This CDR3 contains 14 residues. V gave up 5 bases and J gave up 0 bases, with 10 bases separating them. The CDR3 nucleotides read TGTGCCATCAGTAGCGGGCACAACCAAGAGACCCAGTACTTC. Translated: CAISSGHNQETQYF.

This clonotype was recorded many times. The gene calls are TRBV11-3 and TRBJ1-2, with D maybe TRBD1 (6 bases). The V end lost 0 bases, the J end lost 10 bases, and 15 bases lay between the germline ends. CDR3 length: 14 residues. Germline V gene sequence: CDR1 SGHNT, CDR2 YENEEA. Written as DNA, the CDR3 is TGTGCCAGCAGCTTAGATGTCGGGGGGCGCGACTACACCTTC. Its protein product is CASSLDVGGRDYTF.

Of note for this clonotype: This clone may be a read error of a much larger clone one base away. The chain employs TRBV3-1 and TRBJ2-1, with 9 bases that match TRBD2. Germline values: CDR1 LGHDT, CDR2 YNNKEL (reference sequence). This CDR3 region has 14 residues. With 2 bases clipped from V and 10 bases from J, the junction kept 6 bases outside the gene matches. The CDR3: CASSQSWTSVEQFF. In DNA form, the CDR3 reads TGTGCCAGCAGCCAATCTTGGACTAGCGTCGAGCAGTTCTTC.

In this sample, this clonotype turned up a few times. V and J are TRBV20-1 and TRBJ2-1; D not certain. The CDR3 spans 12 residues. Germline values: CDR1 DFQATT, CDR2 SNEGSKA (reference sequence). Trimming took off 2 bases at V and 8 bases at J, with 10 bases between the two ends. DNA of the CDR3: TGCAGTGCTAGACCCGATCCAGATGAGCAGTTCTTC. Translated: CSARPDPDEQFF.

V usage is TRBV20-1 and J usage is TRBJ2-1; 10 bases are a match to TRBD2. After removal of 7 bases from V and 6 bases from J, the junction contained 12 bases not matched to a gene. This CDR3 has 15 residues. Per germline, CDR1 DFQATT and CDR2 SNEGSKA (reference sequence). The DNA of the CDR3 is TGCAGTGTCCAGGGTCGAGCGGGAGGGGGCAATGAGCAGTTCTTC. Protein: CSVQGRAGGGNEQFF.

This clonotype was seen only a few times. This rearrangement joins TRBV4-2 to TRBJ2-2, with D unclear. Trimming took off 4 bases at V and 6 bases at J, with 15 bases between the two ends. The CDR3 runs to 15 residues. Germline assignment: CDR1 LGHNA and CDR2 YNFKEQ. The CDR3 reads CASSREWGSAGELFF. CDR3 bases: TGTGCCAGCAGCCGTGAATGGGGATCGGCCGGGGAGCTGTTTTTT.

This clonotype was found once. The V and J genes are TRBV11-2 and TRBJ1-2; TRBD1 matches 10 bases. The germline V gene encodes CDR1 SGHAT and CDR2 FQNNGV. CDR3 length equals 14 residues. Trimming took 5 bases from V and 6 from J; bases not matched to a gene: 6. CDR3 bases: TGTGCCAGCAGCCAGGGACAGGGGCGTAATGGCTACACCTTC. This gives the protein CASSQGQGRNGYTF.

Only a few counts were recorded for this clonotype. The genes are TRBV12-3 or TRBV12-4 and TRBJ1-2; 8 bases agree with TRBD1. V was pared by 3 bases and J by 2 bases, with 8 bases of the junction left unmatched. This CDR3 spans 16 amino acids. The CDR3 region is CASSFPGGAANYGYTF. Written as DNA, the CDR3 is TGTGCCAGCAGTTTTCCAGGGGGCGCCGCCAACTATGGCTACACCTTC.